The rows below give T cell receptor beta chains drawn from one sample of a study of blood T cell repertoires in COVID-19. Using immunoSEQ multiplex PCR, the repertoire was profiled, and TCRdb retains in-frame clones only, with some absent. Among around 160,000 clones listed, more than 85% were seen once. The source material was peripheral blood. These receptors were taken from a man younger than 30 with acute or convalescent COVID-19. Each CDR3 is given with its conserved first and last residue. The D gene is left open where the match is weak. Some rows mark clone size as missing; the rest say once, few, many or name a class of expanded clone.

>NA|NA|TRBV18|TRBJ2-5
CASSQEGTPKETQYF
TGTGCCAGCTCACAAGAGGGAACGCCCAAGGAGACCCAGTACTTC
>NA|NA|TRBV29-1|TRBJ2-3
CSVDAAVGTDTQYF
TGCAGCGTTGACGCCGCGGTCGGCACAGATACGCAGTATTTT
>TRBD1|NA|TRBV14|TRBJ1-2
CASSPDRGYGYTF
TGTGCCAGCAGCCCGGACAGGGGCTATGGCTACACCTTC
>NA|NA|TRBV6-5|TRBJ1-1
CASRPGQNTEAFF
TGTGCCAGCAGACCGGGACAGAACACTGAAGCTTTCTTT
>NA|once|TRBV29-1|TRBJ2-1
CSVEVTGYEQFF
TGCAGCGTTGAAGTGACCGGGTATGAGCAGTTCTTC
>NA|NA|TRBV7-9|TRBJ2-6
CASSLWPLSGANVLTF
TGTGCCAGCAGCTTATGGCCCCTCTCTGGGGCCAACGTCCTGACTTTC
>TRBD1|NA|TRBV7-8|TRBJ1-5
CASSLGTGTGQPQHF
TGTGCCAGCAGCTTAGGGACAGGGACAGGACAGCCCCAGCATTTT
>TRBD1|once|TRBV7-2|TRBJ2-5
CASMRPDRQETQYF
TGTGCCAGCATGAGACCGGACAGGCAAGAGACCCAGTACTTC
>TRBD1|once|TRBV6-5|TRBJ2-5
CASSPGTGVWETQYF
TGTGCCAGCAGCCCCGGGACAGGGGTGTGGGAGACCCAGTACTTC
>NA|NA|TRBV7-3|TRBJ2-5
CASRLEGEETQYF
TGTGCCAGCAGGCTCGAGGGGGAAGAGACCCAGTACTTC
>NA|NA|TRBV21-1|TRBJ1-6
CASSKISGTGGSPLHF
TGTGCCAGCAGCAAGATTTCCGGGACAGGTGGTTCACCCCTCCACTTT
>NA|NA|TRBV7-7|TRBJ2-1
CASSPTSLDEQFF
TGTGCCAGCAGCCCTACTAGTCTTGATGAGCAGTTCTTC
>TRBD2|few|TRBV13|TRBJ2-3
CASSLGSGTSGVWWLYDTQYF
TGTGCCAGCAGCTTAGGATCCGGGACTAGCGGGGTTTGGTGGTTGTACGATACGCAGTATTTT
>TRBD1|NA|TRBV10-1|TRBJ1-4
CASSRGGTDEKLFF
TGCGCCAGCAGCCGGGGCGGGACAGATGAAAAACTGTTTTTT
>TRBD1|once|TRBV4-1|TRBJ1-4
CASSQDGVTGGYEKLFF
TGCGCCAGCAGCCAAGATGGTGTGACAGGGGGATATGAAAAACTGTTTTTT
>NA|NA|TRBV9|TRBJ2-1
CASSTLDNEQFF
TGTGCCAGCAGCACTCTGGACAATGAGCAGTTCTTC
>NA|NA|TRBV28|TRBJ2-1
CASSSGRKRDEQFF
TGTGCCAGCAGTTCGGGTAGGAAGAGGGATGAGCAGTTCTTC
>TRBD1|NA|TRBV15|TRBJ2-2
CATLGKDRGRGGELFF
TGTGCCACTCTCGGAAAAGACAGGGGGCGGGGCGGGGAGCTGTTTTTT
>NA|once|TRBV5-1|TRBJ1-2
CASSPGIDRIGIATF
TGCGCCAGCAGCCCCGGAATCGACAGGATCGGGATTGCCACCTTC
>NA|NA|TRBV11-1|TRBJ1-3
CASSLVGHFSGNTIYF
TGTGCCAGCAGCTTAGTTGGACACTTCTCTGGAAACACCATATATTTT
>NA|NA|TRBV28|TRBJ2-1
CASSLWTVNEQFF
TGTGCCAGCAGTTTGTGGACAGTCAATGAGCAGTTCTTC
>NA|NA|TRBV5-4|TRBJ1-1
CASSLATGLDTEAFF
TGTGCCAGCAGCTTGGCCACAGGGTTGGACACTGAAGCTTTCTTT
>TRBD2|NA|TRBV15|TRBJ2-7
CATSRSDGGYEQYF
TGTGCCACCAGCAGATCAGACGGGGGGTACGAGCAGTACTTC
>NA|NA|TRBV2|TRBJ1-5
CASSSRQRNQPQHF
TGTGCCAGCAGTTCGAGACAGAGAAATCAGCCCCAGCATTTT
>NA|NA|TRBV18|TRBJ2-7
CASSPTPTAYEQYF
TGTGCCAGCTCACCAACTCCGACAGCCTACGAGCAGTACTTC
>NA|NA|TRBV5-4|TRBJ2-1
CASSLDSLLRSSYNEQFF
TGTGCCAGCAGCTTGGATAGTCTCTTACGGAGCTCCTACAATGAGCAGTTCTTC
>NA|NA|TRBV18|TRBJ1-1
CASSPATRNTEAFF
TGTGCCAGCTCACCCGCCACACGAAATACTGAAGCTTTCTTT
>NA|NA|TRBV5-1|TRBJ2-7
CASSLQASSYEQYF
TGCGCCAGCAGCTTACAGGCGAGCTCCTACGAGCAGTACTTC
>TRBD1|NA|TRBV5-4|TRBJ2-5
CASSLAPGGEETQYF
TGTGCCAGCAGCTTGGCCCCAGGGGGTGAAGAGACCCAGTACTTC
>NA|NA|TRBV5-5|TRBJ2-2
CASSLAHQGELFF
TGTGCCAGCAGCTTGGCTCATCAGGGGGAGCTGTTTTTT
>TRBD1|NA|TRBV14|TRBJ1-3
CASSRYRGSSGNTIYF
TGTGCCAGCAGCCGATACAGGGGATCCTCTGGAAACACCATATATTTT
>TRBD1|NA|TRBV5-1|TRBJ2-1
CASSLAPQGAGEQFF
TGCGCCAGCAGCTTGGCCCCACAGGGGGCGGGTGAGCAGTTCTTC
>TRBD1|NA|TRBV27|TRBJ1-1
CASSLTDRVFTEAFF
TGTGCCAGCAGTTTAACTGACAGGGTTTTTACTGAAGCTTTCTTT
>TRBD2|NA|TRBV7-9|TRBJ2-3
CASSSQTSGYTDTQYF
TGTGCCAGCAGCTCCCAGACTAGCGGGTACACAGATACGCAGTATTTT
>NA|NA|TRBV2|TRBJ1-5
CASSGPLRQPQHF
TGTGCCAGCAGTGGGCCTTTAAGACAGCCCCAGCATTTT
>TRBD1|once|TRBV3-1/TRBV3-2|TRBJ1-2
CASSQEIDRVYGYTF
TGTGCCAGCAGCCAAGAAATTGACAGGGTCTATGGCTACACCTTC
>TRBD1|NA|TRBV5-1|TRBJ2-5
CASSHRHGQGETQYF
TGCGCCAGCAGCCACCGACACGGACAGGGAGAGACCCAGTACTTC
>TRBD1|once|TRBV6-6|TRBJ1-1
CASSLPPGTGNTEAFF
TGTGCCAGCAGTCTACCGCCGGGGACAGGGAACACTGAAGCTTTCTTT
>TRBD1|NA|TRBV9|TRBJ2-1
CASSVEWTGKNNEQFF
TGTGCCAGCAGCGTAGAGTGGACAGGGAAGAACAATGAGCAGTTCTTC
>NA|NA|TRBV5-8|TRBJ1-1
CASSPSGKTEAFF
TGTGCCAGCAGCCCCTCAGGGAAAACTGAAGCTTTCTTT
>NA|NA|TRBV28|TRBJ1-6
CASSYRGRNSPLHF
TGTGCCAGCAGCTACCGAGGGAGGAATTCACCCCTCCACTTT